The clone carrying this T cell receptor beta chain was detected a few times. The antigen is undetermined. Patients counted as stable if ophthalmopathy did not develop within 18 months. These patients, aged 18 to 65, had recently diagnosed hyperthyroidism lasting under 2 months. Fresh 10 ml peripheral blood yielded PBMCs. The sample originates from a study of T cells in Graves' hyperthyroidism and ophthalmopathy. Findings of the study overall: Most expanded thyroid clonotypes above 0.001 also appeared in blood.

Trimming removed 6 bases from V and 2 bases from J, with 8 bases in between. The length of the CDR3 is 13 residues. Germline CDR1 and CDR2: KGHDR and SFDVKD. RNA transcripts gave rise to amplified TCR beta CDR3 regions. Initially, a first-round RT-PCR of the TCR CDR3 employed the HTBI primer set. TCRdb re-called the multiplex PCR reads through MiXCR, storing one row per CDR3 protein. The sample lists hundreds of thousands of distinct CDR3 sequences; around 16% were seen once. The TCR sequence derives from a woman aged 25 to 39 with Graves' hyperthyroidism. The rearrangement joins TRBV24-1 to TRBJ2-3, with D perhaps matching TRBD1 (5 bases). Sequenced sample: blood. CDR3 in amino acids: CATSQGYTDTQYF. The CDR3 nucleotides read TGTGCCACCAGTCAGGGTTACACAGATACGCAGTATTTT.